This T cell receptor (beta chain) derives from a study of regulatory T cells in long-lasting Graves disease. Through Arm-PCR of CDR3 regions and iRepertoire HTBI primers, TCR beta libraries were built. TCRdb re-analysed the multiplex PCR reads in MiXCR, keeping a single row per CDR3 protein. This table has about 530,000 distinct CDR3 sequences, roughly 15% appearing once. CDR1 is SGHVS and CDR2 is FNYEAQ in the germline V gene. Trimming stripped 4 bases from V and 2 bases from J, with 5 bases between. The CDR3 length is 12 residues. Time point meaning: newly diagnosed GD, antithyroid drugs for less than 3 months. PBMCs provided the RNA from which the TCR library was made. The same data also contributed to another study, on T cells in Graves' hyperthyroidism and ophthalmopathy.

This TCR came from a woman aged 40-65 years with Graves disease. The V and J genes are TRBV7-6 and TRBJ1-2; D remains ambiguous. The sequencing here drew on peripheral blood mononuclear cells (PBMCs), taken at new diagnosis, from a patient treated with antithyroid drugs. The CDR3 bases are TGTGCCAGCAGCTCAGACAACTATGGCTACACCTTC. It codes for CASSSDNYGYTF.